This T cell receptor (beta chain) was identified during a study of cytomegalovirus exposure and HLA in healthy donors. Overall study findings and caveats: Follow-up analysis later connected one missense variant in DCLRE1C with trimming of TCR beta V- and J-genes.

Worth noting for this clone: Its antigen is still unknown.

Between the trimmed V and J ends, which lost 3 bases and 9 bases, there was a span of 18 bases. The V gene's germline CDR1 is SNHLY and CDR2 FYNNEI. The CDR3 extends over 15 amino acids. Vbeta (60) and Jbeta (13) primers were used in the PCR. Assay: immunoSEQ multiplex PCR; the TCRdb copy retains only in-frame clones and omits some. This table has hundreds of thousands of clones, around nine tenths appearing once. This sequence originates from a woman under 30 in good health and CMV-seronegative. The sequenced material came from PBMCs. The chain uses TRBV2 and TRBJ1-5; D unresolved. The CDR3 DNA reads TGTGCCAGCAGTGAGCGGGCAGCCAACGGAGGGCCCCAGCATTTT. Its protein product is CASSERAANGGPQHF.